This TCR beta chain was obtained from a study of shared clonotypes between healthy human individuals. Notes on the study in general: Researchers sampled only blood; tissue repertoires likely differ.

It was into CD45RA+ naive and CD45RA-negative memory subsets that the CD4+ cells were split. Concerning this clone itself: Its specificity is not known.

Sequencing used immunoSEQ multiplex PCR; TCRdb keeps in-frame clones, though not all of them. The table lists about 1.4 million clones, over 95% of them singletons. The CDR3 spans 18 residues. V lost 5 bases and J lost 0; bases outside the gene matches: 6. CDR1 and CDR2 (germline): MGHDK, SYGVNS. This chain links TRBV25-1 with TRBJ2-1; 14 bases align to TRBD2. This TCR came from a man in his thirties or forties in good health. The sequenced sample was naive CD4+ T cells sorted from blood. Subset: CD45RA+ positively selected. Here the CDR3 reads CASSPGLAGESSYNEQFF. The CDR3 DNA is TGTGCCAGCAGTCCGGGACTAGCGGGAGAAAGCTCCTACAATGAGCAGTTCTTC.